These 15 T cell receptor beta chains came from one sample sequenced in a study of control samples from healthy donors and cancer patients. Only in-frame clones appear in the TCRdb table, and some are missing; sequencing was by immunoSEQ multiplex PCR. The sample includes 65,000 to 80,000 clones, about 89% seen only once; the top ten take approximately 8.8%. Sequenced material: PBMCs. These TCRs come from a woman aged 45 to 65 with colorectal cancer.

This chain links TRBV12-3 or TRBV12-4 with TRBJ2-2; D not resolved. The CDR3 has 11 amino acids. With 3 bases removed from V and 6 bases from J, the gap between germline ends came to 2 bases. CDR3 loop: CASSFAGELFF. CDR3 nucleotides: TGTGCCAGCAGTTTTGCCGGGGAGCTGTTTTTT.

The J gene is TRBJ2-6, the V gene TRBV6-5; 7 bases are shared with TRBD1. The CDR3 loop spans 16 amino acids. V lost 2 bases, J lost 4 bases, and 5 bases stayed unmatched. Germline V gene data show CDR1 as MNHEY and CDR2 as SVGAGI. CDR3 sequence (DNA): TGTGCCAGCAGTTACCAGACAGGGTCCGGGGCCAACGTCCTGACTTTC. Protein: CASSYQTGSGANVLTF.

The V and J genes are TRBV4-2 and TRBJ2-7; either TRBD1 or TRBD2 may supply D (6 bases each). CDR1 and CDR2 (germline): LGHNA, YNFKEQ. This CDR3 has 15 residues. V lost 0 bases to trimming and J lost 3 bases, with 12 bases between them. CDR3 bases: TGTGCCAGCAGCCAAGATCGGGGGCTCCTCTACGAGCAGTACGTC. Translating gives CASSQDRGLLYEQYV.

V is TRBV7-2 and J is TRBJ1-3, with 8 bases that match TRBD1. Per the germline V gene, CDR1 is SGHTA and CDR2 is FQGNSA. This CDR3 comprises 18 residues. The V and J ends lost 3 bases and 0 bases, in that order; junction bases with no gene match: 10. This CDR3 reads CASSFRQGRPHSGNTIYF. In DNA, the CDR3 is TGTGCCAGCAGCTTTAGACAGGGGAGGCCTCACTCTGGAAACACCATATATTTT.

The J gene is TRBJ2-1, the V gene TRBV28; D is tentatively TRBD1 or TRBD2 (5 bases each). The V end was cut by 8 bases, the J end by 5 bases, with 13 bases between. CDR1 is MDHEN and CDR2 is SYDVKM in the germline V gene. The CDR3 is made up of 13 amino acids. CDR3 sequence: CASGLRGNNEQFF. DNA of the CDR3: TGTGCCAGCGGGTTGAGGGGAAACAATGAGCAGTTCTTC.

This clone was counted between two and nine times. The V and J genes are TRBV4-1 and TRBJ1-6; 11 nucleotides match TRBD1. Trimming removed 4 bases from V and 0 bases from J; junction bases left unmatched: 5. Per the germline V gene, CDR1 is MGHRA and CDR2 is YSYEKL. The CDR3 has 18 amino acids. CDR3 loop: CASSPRDRGISYNSPLHF. DNA for the CDR3: TGCGCCAGCAGCCCGAGGGACAGGGGGATCTCCTATAATTCACCCCTCCACTTT.

The chain employs TRBV5-5 and TRBJ1-2, with 7 nucleotides matching TRBD1. Germline lookup yields CDR1 SGHKS and CDR2 YYEKEE (reference sequence). The V and J ends lost 2 bases and 2 bases, in that order; junction bases with no gene match: 3. This CDR3 comprises 14 residues. The CDR3 loop is CASSFGTANYGYTF. As DNA, the CDR3 is TGTGCCAGCAGCTTCGGGACAGCCAACTATGGCTACACCTTC.

The chain couples TRBV9 to TRBJ2-5, with 9 bases aligning to TRBD2. After removal of 7 bases from V and 4 bases from J, the junction contained 11 bases not matched to a gene. The CDR3 is 15 residues long. The V gene's germline CDR1 is SGDLS and CDR2 YYNGEE. For the CDR3, the DNA is TGTGCCAGCCGTTCAGGGCGGGGGGGAGGAGAGACCCAGTACTTC. Amino acids: CASRSGRGGGETQYF.

The rearrangement links TRBV27 to TRBJ1-1; no firm D call. This CDR3 is 13 amino acids long. The germline V gene encodes CDR1 MNHEY and CDR2 SMNVEV (reference sequence). V dropped 5 bases and J dropped 7 bases, with 14 bases sitting between them. The CDR3 protein is CASSRIESVEAFF. In DNA, the CDR3 is TGTGCCAGCAGTCGCATAGAAAGCGTTGAAGCTTTCTTT.

The rearrangement links TRBV14 to TRBJ1-1, with D possibly being TRBD1 (5 bases). V dropped 3 bases and J dropped 0 bases, with 23 bases sitting between them. The V gene's germline CDR1 is SGHDN and CDR2 FVKESK. The CDR3 has 19 residues. CDR3 amino acids: CASSQNTQEAFLMNTEAFF. The DNA for the CDR3 is TGTGCCAGCAGCCAGAATACACAGGAGGCCTTTCTAATGAACACTGAAGCTTTCTTT. Combining the CDR3 with reference TRBV14 and TRBJ1-1 gives the whole variable domain EAGVTQFPSHSVIEKGQTVTLRCDPISGHDNLYWYRRVMGKEIKFLLHFVKESKQDESGMPNNRFLAERTGGTYSTLKVQPAELEDSGVYFCASSQNTQEAFLMNTEAFFGQGTRLTVV.

The V gene is TRBV27, the J gene TRBJ1-6; 7 positions agree with TRBD1. Germline loops: CDR1 MNHEY, CDR2 SMNVEV (reference sequence). The CDR3 contains 13 residues. V was pared by 6 bases and J by 5 bases, with 1 base of the junction left unmatched. CDR3 sequence: CASRGQNNSPLHF. CDR3 nucleotide sequence: TGTGCCAGCAGGGGACAGAATAATTCACCCCTCCACTTT.

The rearrangement uses TRBV3-1 (or the pseudogene TRBV3-2) and TRBJ1-1; D possibly corresponds to TRBD1 (5 bases). Germline-derived CDR1 and CDR2 are LGHDT and YNNKEL (reference sequence). V was cut by 1 base and J by 2 bases, with 11 bases left in between. The CDR3 contains 15 residues. CDR3 DNA: TGTGCCAGCAGCCAAGGGGTTACAGGAAACACTGAAGCTTTCTTT. Encoded protein: CASSQGVTGNTEAFF.

The CDR3 DNA is TGTGCCAGCAGTTACATACGGGGGGCCAGAGAGACCCAGTACTTC. Translating gives CASSYIRGARETQYF. V is TRBV6-5 and J is TRBJ2-5, with TRBD2 as a possible D gene (7 bases). The V gene lost 2 bases and the J gene lost 4 bases, with 14 bases spanning the gap. CDR3 length: 15 amino acids. In germline, CDR1 is MNHEY, CDR2 SVGAGI.

The chain joins TRBV12-5 to TRBJ2-2; D possibly matches TRBD1 or TRBD2 (6 bases each). Per germline, CDR1 LGHNT and CDR2 FRNRAP. The length of the CDR3 is 15 residues. Trimming took off 0 bases at V and 7 bases at J, with 12 bases between the two ends. The CDR3 is CASGLVGGMNGELFF. CDR3 nucleotide sequence: TGTGCTAGTGGTTTGGTAGGGGGGATGAACGGGGAGCTGTTTTTT.

This rearrangement joins TRBV24-1 to TRBJ2-3; D is unresolved. The CDR3 spans 15 residues. V lost 9 bases to trimming and J lost 3 bases, with 18 bases between them. Germline V gene sequence: CDR1 KGHDR, CDR2 SFDVKD. CDR3 in amino acids: CATQDSRVLTDTQYF. The CDR3 nucleotides are TGTGCCACCCAAGACTCACGGGTTTTGACAGATACGCAGTATTTT.